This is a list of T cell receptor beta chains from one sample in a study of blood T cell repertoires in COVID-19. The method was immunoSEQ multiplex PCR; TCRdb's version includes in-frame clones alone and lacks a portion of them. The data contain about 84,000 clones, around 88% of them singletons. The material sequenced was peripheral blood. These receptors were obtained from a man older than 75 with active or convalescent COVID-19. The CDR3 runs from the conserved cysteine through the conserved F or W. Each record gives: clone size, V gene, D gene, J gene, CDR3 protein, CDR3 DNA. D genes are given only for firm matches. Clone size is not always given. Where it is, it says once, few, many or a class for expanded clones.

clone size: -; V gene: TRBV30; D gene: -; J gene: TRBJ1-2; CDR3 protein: CAWSTQASYGYTF; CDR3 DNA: TGTGCCTGGAGCACCCAAGCGTCCTATGGCTACACCTTC
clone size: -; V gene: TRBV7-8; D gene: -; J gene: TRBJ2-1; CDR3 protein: CASSWGAGFSGEQFF; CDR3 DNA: TGTGCCAGCTCCTGGGGCGCAGGGTTTAGCGGTGAGCAGTTCTTC
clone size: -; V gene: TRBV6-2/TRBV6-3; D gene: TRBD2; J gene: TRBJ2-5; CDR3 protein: CASIYLMTSGSPGQETQYF; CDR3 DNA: TGTGCCAGCATTTACCTCATGACTAGCGGGAGCCCCGGTCAAGAGACCCAGTACTTC
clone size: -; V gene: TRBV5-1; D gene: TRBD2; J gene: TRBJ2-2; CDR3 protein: CARSGGGQAGELFF; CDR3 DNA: TGCGCCCGCAGCGGGGGGGGCCAGGCCGGGGAGCTGTTTTTT
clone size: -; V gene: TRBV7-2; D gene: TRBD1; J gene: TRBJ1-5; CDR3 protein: CASSLVGTGISNQPQHF; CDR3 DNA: TGTGCCAGCAGCTTAGTCGGGACAGGGATTAGCAATCAGCCCCAGCATTTT
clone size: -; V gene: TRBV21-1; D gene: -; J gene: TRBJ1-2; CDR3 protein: CAAAIGGSGSWRNTF; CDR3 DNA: TGTGCAGCAGCAATAGGGGGATCCGGGTCATGGAGAAACACCTTC
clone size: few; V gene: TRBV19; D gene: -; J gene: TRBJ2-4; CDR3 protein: CASSIGGRRFKNIQYF; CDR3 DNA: TGTGCCAGTAGTATTGGAGGACGGAGGTTCAAAAACATTCAGTACTTC
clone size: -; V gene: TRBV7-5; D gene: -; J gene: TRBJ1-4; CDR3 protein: CVRSYDRPSNEKLFF; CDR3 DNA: TGTGTCAGAAGTTACGACAGACCTTCTAATGAAAAACTGTTTTTT
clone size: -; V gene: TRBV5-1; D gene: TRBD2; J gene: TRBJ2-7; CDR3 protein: CASSQQAGVPYEQYF; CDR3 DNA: TGCGCCAGCAGCCAACAAGCGGGAGTACCCTACGAGCAGTACTTC
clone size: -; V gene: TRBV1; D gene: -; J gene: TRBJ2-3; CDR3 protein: CTSSQSSLSPGLAHSDTQYF; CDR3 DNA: TGCACCAGCAGCCAATCTTCGCTCAGCCCGGGACTAGCACATTCAGATACGCAGTATTTT
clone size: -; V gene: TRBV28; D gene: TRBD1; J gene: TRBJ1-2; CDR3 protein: CASSLSGGSGGYTF; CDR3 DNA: TGTGCCAGCAGCCTCTCAGGGGGATCCGGTGGCTACACCTTC
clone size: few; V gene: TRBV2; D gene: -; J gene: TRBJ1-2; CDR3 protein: CASIGHAVWGYTF; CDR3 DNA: TGTGCCAGCATTGGACATGCCGTCTGGGGCTACACCTTC
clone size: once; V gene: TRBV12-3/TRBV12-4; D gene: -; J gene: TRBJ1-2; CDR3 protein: CASSRVDIYGYTF; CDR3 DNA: TGTGCCAGCAGCCGGGTTGATATCTATGGCTACACCTTC
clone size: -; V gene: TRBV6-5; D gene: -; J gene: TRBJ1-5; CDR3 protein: CASSPGFGSNQPQHF; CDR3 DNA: TGTGCCAGCAGTCCAGGGTTCGGAAGCAATCAGCCCCAGCATTTT
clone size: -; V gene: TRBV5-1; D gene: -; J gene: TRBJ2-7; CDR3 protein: CASSLETGSYEQYF; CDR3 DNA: TGCGCCAGCAGCTTGGAGACGGGCTCCTACGAGCAGTACTTC
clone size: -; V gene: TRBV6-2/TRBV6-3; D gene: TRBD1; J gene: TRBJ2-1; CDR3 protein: CASSYSKGVQGFNEQFF; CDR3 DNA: TGTGCCAGCAGTTACTCGAAGGGAGTACAGGGGTTTAATGAGCAGTTCTTC
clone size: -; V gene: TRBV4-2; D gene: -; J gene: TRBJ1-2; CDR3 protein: CASSQAHYGYTF; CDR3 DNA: TGTGCCAGCAGCCAGGCACACTATGGCTACACCTTC
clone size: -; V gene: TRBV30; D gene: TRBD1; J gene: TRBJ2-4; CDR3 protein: CAWSSLGTGGRFYKNIQYF; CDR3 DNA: TGTGCCTGGAGTTCCCTCGGGACAGGGGGAAGGTTCTATAAAAACATTCAGTACTTC
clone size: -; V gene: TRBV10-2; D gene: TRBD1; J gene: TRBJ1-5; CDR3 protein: CASSEQGAGQPQHF; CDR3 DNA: TGCGCCAGCAGTGAACAGGGGGCGGGCCAGCCCCAGCATTTT
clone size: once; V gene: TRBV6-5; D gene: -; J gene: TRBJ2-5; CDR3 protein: CASVFGNGDTQYF; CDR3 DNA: TGTGCCAGCGTATTCGGGAATGGGGATACCCAGTACTTC
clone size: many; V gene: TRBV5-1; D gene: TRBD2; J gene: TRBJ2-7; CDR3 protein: CASSLEPGLAGGPDEQYF; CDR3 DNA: TGCGCCAGCAGCTTGGAACCGGGACTAGCGGGGGGGCCCGACGAGCAGTACTTC
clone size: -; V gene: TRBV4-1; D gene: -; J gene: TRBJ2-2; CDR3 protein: CASSQDVGGNTGELFF; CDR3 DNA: TGCGCCAGCAGCCAAGATGTAGGGGGGAACACCGGGGAGCTGTTTTTT
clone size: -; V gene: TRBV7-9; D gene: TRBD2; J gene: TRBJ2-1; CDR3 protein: CASSLSLAGVSYNEQFF; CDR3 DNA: TGTGCCAGCAGCTTATCCCTAGCGGGAGTATCCTACAATGAGCAGTTCTTC
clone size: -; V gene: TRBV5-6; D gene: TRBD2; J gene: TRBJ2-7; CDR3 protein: CASSSGTTLEQYF; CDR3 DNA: TGTGCCAGCAGCTCCGGGACTACCCTCGAGCAGTACTTC
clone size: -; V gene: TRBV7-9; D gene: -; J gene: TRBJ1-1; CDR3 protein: CASSLVPSQGPNTEAFF; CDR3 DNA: TGTGCCAGCAGCTTAGTACCCTCCCAGGGGCCTAACACTGAAGCTTTCTTT
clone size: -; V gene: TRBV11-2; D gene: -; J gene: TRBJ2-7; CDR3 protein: CASSLNFGWDNTYEQYF; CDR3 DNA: TGTGCCAGCAGCTTAAATTTTGGGTGGGACAATACCTACGAGCAGTACTTC
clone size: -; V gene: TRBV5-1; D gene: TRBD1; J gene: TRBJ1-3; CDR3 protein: CASSPGTEGNTIYF; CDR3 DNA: TGCGCCAGCAGCCCCGGGACAGAGGGAAACACCATATATTTT
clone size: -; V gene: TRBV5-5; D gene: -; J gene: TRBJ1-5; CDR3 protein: CASSLFWTPNQPQHF; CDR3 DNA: TGTGCCAGCAGCTTGTTCTGGACTCCCAATCAGCCCCAGCATTTT
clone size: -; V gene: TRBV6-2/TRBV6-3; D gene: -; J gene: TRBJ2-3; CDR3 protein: CASSYSSSTDTQYF; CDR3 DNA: TGTGCCAGCAGTTACTCGAGCAGCACAGATACGCAGTATTTT
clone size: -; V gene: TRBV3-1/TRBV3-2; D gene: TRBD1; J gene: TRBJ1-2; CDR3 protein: CASSQAIGTALYNYGYTF; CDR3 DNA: TGTGCCAGCAGCCAAGCAATCGGGACAGCACTTTACAACTATGGCTACACCTTC
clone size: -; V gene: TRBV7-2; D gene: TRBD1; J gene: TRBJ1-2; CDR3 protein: CASSLEQGEIYGYTF; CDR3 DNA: TGTGCCAGCAGCTTAGAGCAGGGGGAGATCTATGGCTACACCTTC
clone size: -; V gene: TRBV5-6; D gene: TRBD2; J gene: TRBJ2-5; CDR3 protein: CASSSLPATSGGASETQYF; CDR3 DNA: TGTGCCAGCAGCTCACTTCCCGCTACTAGCGGGGGGGCCAGTGAGACCCAGTACTTC